This TCR beta chain was captured by sequencing in a study of beta chain features in type 1 diabetes. Germline V CDR1 and CDR2: LGHNA, YNFKEQ. J lost 2 bases, V lost 3 bases, and 3 bases had no gene match. This CDR3 has 14 amino acids. With respect to this clone: Antigen: not known.

Every isolated RNA sample was fully reverse transcribed, so sequencing captured expressed TCRB transcripts. Here immunoSEQ multiplex PCR was the method, and the copy in TCRdb shows in-frame clones only, minus some. The sample shows 860,000 or so clones, roughly 17% of them seen only once. Points from the study as a whole: Among all four CD4+ subsets, Type 1 diabetes patients had TCRB CDR3s that were moderately but significantly shorter. Sequencing the cDNA could make cells with high TCR expression show up more than they should. Sampled from patients, naive, central memory and Treg TCRB repertoires appeared more similar than those sampled from healthy donors.

Sorted populations all had greater than 95% purity. The material sequenced was naive CD4+ T cells from blood. The TCR sequence derives from a young woman in good health. The chain is built from TRBV4-2 and TRBJ2-7; 8 bases fit TRBD1. CDR3 coding DNA: TGTGCCAGCAGCCACGGACAGGGCCCCTACGAGCAGTACTTC. Its protein is CASSHGQGPYEQYF.